The clone carrying this TCR beta chain occurred a few times. CDR3 length equals 19 residues. V trimming: 5 bases; J trimming: 9 bases; junction bases outside the gene matches: 19. CDR1 and CDR2 from the germline V gene are MNHEY and SVGEGT. Axillary draining lymph nodes of breast cancer patients supplied the node samples. The entry originates in a study of breast tumors, draining lymph nodes, adjacent tissues. TCRdb called the multiplex PCR reads again in MiXCR, with one record for every CDR3 protein. The table has approximately 200,000 distinct CDR3 sequences, approximately 31% seen once; the top ten hold about 4.3%.

The J gene is TRBJ2-1, the V gene TRBV6-2 or TRBV6-3; TRBD2 matches 13 bases. Material: axillary lymph node tissue. This sequence was found in a female donor with breast cancer. Some clones in this sample may be carry-over from other donors' samples. CDR3 in DNA: TGTGCCAGCAGTCACCCCTCCTCGTTTACTAGCGGGAGGGCCCCTGAGCAGTTCTTC. This codes for CASSHPSSFTSGRAPEQFF.